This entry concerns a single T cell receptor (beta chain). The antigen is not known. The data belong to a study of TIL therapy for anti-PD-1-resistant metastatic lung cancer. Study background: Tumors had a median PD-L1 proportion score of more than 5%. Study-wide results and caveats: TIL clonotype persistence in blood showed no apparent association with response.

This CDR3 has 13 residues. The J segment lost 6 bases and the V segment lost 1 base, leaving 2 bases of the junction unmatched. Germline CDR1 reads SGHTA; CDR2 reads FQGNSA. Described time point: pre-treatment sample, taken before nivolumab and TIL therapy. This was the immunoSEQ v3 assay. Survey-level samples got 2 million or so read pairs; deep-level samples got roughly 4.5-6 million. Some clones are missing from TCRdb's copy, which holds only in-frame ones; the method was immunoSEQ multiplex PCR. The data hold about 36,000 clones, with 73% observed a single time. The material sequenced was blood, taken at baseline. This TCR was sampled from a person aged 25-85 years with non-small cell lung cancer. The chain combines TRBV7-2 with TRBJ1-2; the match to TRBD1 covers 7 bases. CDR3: CASSLVQGDGYTF. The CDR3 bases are TGTGCCAGCAGCTTAGTTCAGGGGGATGGCTACACCTTC.